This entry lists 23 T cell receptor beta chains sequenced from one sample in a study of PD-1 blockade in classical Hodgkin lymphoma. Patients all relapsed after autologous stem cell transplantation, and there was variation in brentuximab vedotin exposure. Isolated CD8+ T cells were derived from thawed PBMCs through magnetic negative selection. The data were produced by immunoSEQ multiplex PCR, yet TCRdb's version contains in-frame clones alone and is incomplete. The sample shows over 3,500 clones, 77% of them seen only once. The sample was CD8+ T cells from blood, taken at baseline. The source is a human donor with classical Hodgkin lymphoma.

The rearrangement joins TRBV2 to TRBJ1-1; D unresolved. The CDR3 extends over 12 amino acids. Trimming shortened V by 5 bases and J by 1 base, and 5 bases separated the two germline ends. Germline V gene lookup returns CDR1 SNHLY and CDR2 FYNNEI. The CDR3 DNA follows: TGTGCCAGCAGTCTATGGAACACTGAAGCTTTCTTT. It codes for CASSLWNTEAFF.

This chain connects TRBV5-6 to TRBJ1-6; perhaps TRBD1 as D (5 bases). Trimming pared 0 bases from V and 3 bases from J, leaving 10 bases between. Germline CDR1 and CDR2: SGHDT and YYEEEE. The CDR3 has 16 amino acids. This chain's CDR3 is CASSLGDRVYNSPLHF. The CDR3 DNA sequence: TGTGCCAGCAGCTTGGGGGACCGCGTCTATAATTCACCCCTCCACTTT. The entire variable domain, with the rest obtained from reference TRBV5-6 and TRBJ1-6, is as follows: DAGVTQSPTHLIKTRGQQVTLRCSPKSGHDTVSWYQQALGQGPQFIFQYYEEEERQRGNFPDRFSGHQFPNYSSELNVNALLLGDSALYLCASSLGDRVYNSPLHFGNGTRLTVT.

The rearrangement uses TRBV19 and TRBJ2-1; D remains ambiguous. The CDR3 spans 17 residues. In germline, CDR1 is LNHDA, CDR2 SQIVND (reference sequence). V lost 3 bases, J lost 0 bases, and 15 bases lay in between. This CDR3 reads CASSMVGVTSSYNEQFF. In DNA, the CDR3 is TGTGCCAGTAGTATGGTTGGAGTTACGAGCTCCTACAATGAGCAGTTCTTC.

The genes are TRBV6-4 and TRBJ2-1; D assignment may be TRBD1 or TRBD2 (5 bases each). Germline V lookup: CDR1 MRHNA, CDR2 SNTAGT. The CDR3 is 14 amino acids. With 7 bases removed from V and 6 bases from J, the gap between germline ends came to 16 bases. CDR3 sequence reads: CASIAVGTGNEQFF. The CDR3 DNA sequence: TGTGCCAGCATTGCAGTGGGGACGGGCAATGAGCAGTTCTTC.

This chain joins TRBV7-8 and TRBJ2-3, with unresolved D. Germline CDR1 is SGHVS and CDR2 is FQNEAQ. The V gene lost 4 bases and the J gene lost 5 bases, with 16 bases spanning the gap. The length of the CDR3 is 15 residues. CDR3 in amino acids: CASSSTTPKQDTQYF. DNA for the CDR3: TGTGCCAGCAGCTCCACGACACCGAAGCAAGATACGCAGTATTTT. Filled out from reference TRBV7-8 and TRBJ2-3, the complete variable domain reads GAGVSQSPRYKVAKRGQDVALRCDPISGHVSLFWYQQALGQGPEFLTYFQNEAQLDKSGLPSDRFFAERPEGSVSTLKIQRTQQEDSAVYLCASSSTTPKQDTQYFGPGTRLTVL.

The CDR3 spells CASSTGLPRTGETQYF. DNA of the CDR3: TGTGCCAGCAGCACGGGACTACCAAGAACGGGGGAGACCCAGTACTTC. The chain combines TRBV7-8 with TRBJ2-5, with 7 bases fitting TRBD2. With 5 bases clipped from V and 5 bases from J, the junction kept 14 bases outside the gene matches. Germline CDR1 is SGHVS and CDR2 is FQNEAQ. The CDR3 extends over 16 amino acids.

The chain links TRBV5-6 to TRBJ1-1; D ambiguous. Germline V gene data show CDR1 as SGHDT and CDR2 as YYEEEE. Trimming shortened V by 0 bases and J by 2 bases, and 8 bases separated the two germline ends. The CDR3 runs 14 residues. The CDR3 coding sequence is TGTGCCAGCAGCTTGGTGGGATTCAACACTGAAGCTTTCTTT. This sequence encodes CASSLVGFNTEAFF.

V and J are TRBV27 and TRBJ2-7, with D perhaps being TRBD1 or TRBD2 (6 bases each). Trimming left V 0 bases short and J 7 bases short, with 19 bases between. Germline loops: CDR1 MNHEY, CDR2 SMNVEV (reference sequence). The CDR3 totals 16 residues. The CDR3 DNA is TGTGCCAGCAGTTTATCCTCGGGGGCGATAGCCAGGGAGCAGTACTTC. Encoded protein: CASSLSSGAIAREQYF.

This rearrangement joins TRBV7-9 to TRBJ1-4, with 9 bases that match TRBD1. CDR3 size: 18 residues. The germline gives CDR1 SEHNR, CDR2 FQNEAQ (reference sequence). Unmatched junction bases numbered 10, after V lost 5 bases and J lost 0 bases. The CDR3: CASSPGTGTVATNEKLFF. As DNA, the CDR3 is TGTGCCAGCAGCCCCGGGACAGGGACAGTTGCAACTAATGAAAAACTGTTTTTT.

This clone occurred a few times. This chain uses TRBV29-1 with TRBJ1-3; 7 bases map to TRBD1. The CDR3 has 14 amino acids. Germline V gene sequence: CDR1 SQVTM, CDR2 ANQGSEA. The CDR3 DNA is TGCAGGTTACCGGGACAGAACTCTGGAAACACCATATATTTT. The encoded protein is CRLPGQNSGNTIYF. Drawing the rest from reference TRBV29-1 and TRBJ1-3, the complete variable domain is SAVISQKPSRDICQRGTSLTIQCQVDSQVTMMFWYRQQPGQSLTLIATANQGSEATYESGFVIDKFPISRPNLTFSTLTVSNMSPEDSSIYLCRLPGQNSGNTIYFGEGSWLTVV.

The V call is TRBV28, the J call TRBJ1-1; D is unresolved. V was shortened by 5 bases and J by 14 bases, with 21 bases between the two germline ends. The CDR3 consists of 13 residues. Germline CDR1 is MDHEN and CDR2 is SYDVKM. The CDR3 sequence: CASSPQGDIRSFF. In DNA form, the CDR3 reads TGTGCCAGCAGTCCCCAAGGTGACATAAGAAGCTTCTTT.

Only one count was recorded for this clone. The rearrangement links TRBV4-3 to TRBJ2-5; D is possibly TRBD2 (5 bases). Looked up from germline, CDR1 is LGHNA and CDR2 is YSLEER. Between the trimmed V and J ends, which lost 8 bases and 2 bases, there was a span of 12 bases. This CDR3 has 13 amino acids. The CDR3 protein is CASSPGLQETQYF. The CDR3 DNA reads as TGCGCCAGCTCCCCCGGACTTCAAGAGACCCAGTACTTC.

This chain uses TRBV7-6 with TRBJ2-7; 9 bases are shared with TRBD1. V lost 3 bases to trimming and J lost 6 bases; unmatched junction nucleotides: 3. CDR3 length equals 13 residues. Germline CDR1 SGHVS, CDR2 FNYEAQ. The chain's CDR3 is CASSLWTGVEQYF. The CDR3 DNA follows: TGTGCCAGCAGCTTGTGGACAGGGGTCGAGCAGTACTTC. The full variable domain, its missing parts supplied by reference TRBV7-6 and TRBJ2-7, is GAGVSQSPRYKVTKRGQDVALRCDPISGHVSLYWYRQALGQGPEFLTYFNYEAQQDKSGLPNDRFSAERPEGSISTLTIQRTEQRDSAMYRCASSLWTGVEQYFGPGTRLTVT.

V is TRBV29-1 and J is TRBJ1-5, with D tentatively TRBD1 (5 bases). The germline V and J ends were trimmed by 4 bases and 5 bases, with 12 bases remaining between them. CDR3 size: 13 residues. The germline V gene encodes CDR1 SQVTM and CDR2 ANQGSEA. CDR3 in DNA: TGCAGCGTTGGTGGGGGGATTCATCAGCCCCAGCATTTT. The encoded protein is CSVGGGIHQPQHF.

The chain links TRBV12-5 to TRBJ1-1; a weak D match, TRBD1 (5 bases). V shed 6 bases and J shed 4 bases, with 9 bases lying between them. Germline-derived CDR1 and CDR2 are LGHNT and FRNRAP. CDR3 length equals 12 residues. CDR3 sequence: CASGQGGTEAFF. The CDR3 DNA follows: TGTGCTAGTGGGCAGGGTGGCACTGAAGCTTTCTTT. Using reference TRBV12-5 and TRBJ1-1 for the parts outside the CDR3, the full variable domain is DARVTQTPRHKVTEMGQEVTMRCQPILGHNTVFWYRQTMMQGLELLAYFRNRAPLDDSGMPKDRFSAEMPDATLATLKIQPSEPRDSAVYFCASGQGGTEAFFGQGTRLTVV.

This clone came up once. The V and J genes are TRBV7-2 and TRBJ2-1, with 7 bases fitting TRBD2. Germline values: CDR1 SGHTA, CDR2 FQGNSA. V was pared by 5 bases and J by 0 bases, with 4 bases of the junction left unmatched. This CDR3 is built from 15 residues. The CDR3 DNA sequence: TGTGCCAGCAGCCGGACTAGTAACTCCTACAATGAGCAGTTCTTC. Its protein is CASSRTSNSYNEQFF.

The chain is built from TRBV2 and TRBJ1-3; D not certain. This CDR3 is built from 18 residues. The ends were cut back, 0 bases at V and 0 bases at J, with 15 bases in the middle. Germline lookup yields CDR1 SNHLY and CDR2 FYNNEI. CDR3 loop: CASSEALVGAASGNTIYF. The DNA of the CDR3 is TGTGCCAGCAGTGAAGCGCTCGTGGGTGCAGCCTCTGGAAACACCATATATTTT.

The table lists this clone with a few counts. CDR3 sequence: CASSQEKGGRQPQHF. Here the CDR3 DNA reads TGCGCCAGCAGCCAAGAGAAGGGGGGCAGGCAGCCCCAGCATTTT. The chain has TRBV4-1 and TRBJ1-5; tentative D call: TRBD1 (6 bases). Germline CDR1 reads MGHRA; CDR2 reads YSYEKL. The CDR3 has 15 amino acids. V was pared by 0 bases and J by 7 bases, with 13 bases between.

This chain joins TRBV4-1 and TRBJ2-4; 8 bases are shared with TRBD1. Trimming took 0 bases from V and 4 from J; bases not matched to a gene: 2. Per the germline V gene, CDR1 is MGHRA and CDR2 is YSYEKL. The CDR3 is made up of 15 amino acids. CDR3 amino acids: CASSQERQGKNIQYF. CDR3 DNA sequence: TGCGCCAGCAGCCAAGAGCGACAGGGGAAAAACATTCAGTACTTC.

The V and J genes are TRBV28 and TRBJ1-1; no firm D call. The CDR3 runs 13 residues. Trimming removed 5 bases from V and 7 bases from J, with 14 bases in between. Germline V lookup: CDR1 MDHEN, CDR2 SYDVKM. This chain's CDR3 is CASSLEQLNEAFF. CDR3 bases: TGTGCCAGCAGTCTCGAACAGCTGAATGAAGCTTTCTTT. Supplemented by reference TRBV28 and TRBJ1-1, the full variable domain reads DVKVTQSSRYLVKRTGEKVFLECVQDMDHENMFWYRQDPGLGLRLIYFSYDVKMKEKGDIPEGYSVSREKKERFSLILESASTNQTSMYLCASSLEQLNEAFFGQGTRLTVV.

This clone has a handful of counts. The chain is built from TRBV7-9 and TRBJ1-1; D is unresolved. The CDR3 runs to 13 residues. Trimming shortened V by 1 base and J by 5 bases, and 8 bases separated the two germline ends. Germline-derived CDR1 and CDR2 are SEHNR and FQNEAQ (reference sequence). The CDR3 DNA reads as TGTGCCAGCAGCTTAGGGTGGGAAACTGAAGCTTTCTTT. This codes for CASSLGWETEAFF.

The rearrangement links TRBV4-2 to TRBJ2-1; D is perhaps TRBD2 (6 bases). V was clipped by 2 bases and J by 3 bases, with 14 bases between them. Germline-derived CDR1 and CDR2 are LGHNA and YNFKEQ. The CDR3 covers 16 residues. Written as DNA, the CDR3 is TGTGCCAGCAGCCAAAAAATTAGCGGCTTCTACAATGAGCAGTTCTTC. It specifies CASSQKISGFYNEQFF.

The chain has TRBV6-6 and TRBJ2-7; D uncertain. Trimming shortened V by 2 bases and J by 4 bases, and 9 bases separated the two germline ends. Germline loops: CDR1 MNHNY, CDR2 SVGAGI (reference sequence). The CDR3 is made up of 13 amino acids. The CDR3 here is CASSYEALYEQYF. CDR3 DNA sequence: TGTGCCAGCAGTTACGAGGCCTTGTACGAGCAGTACTTC.